These 20 T cell receptor beta chains came from one sample sequenced in a study of CD8 T cells in ankylosing spondylitis. Their antigens are not known. Broader study findings: A TCR beta motif made of about eight highly homologous variants seemed typical of ankylosing spondylitis blood.

TCRdb reanalysed the 5' RACE reads using MiXCR and keeps one entry per CDR3 protein. The data show about 510,000 distinct CDR3 sequences, about 5.7% seen once. The sequenced sample was blood, either unsorted or a sorted T cell fraction (not recorded which). The receptor source for this set is a male donor with ankylosing spondylitis.

This clonotype was observed at least ten times. The chain combines TRBV29-1 with TRBJ2-3; D is unclear. The CDR3 is 12 residues long. CDR1 is SQVTM and CDR2 is ANQGSEA in the germline V gene. V lost 4 bases and J lost 6, with 11 bases in between. In DNA, the CDR3 is TGCAGCGTTGTATCTGTGGTTGATACGCAGTATTTT. Its protein is CSVVSVVDTQYF.

J is TRBJ2-1 and V is TRBV4-1; 7 bases align to TRBD1. The CDR3 loop spans 14 amino acids. The ends lost 1 base at V and 8 bases at J; junction bases unmatched: 5. Germline V gene data show CDR1 as MGHRA and CDR2 as YSYEKL. The CDR3 DNA is TGCGCCAGCAGCCAAGGTTACAGGGGAGATGAGCAGTTCTTC. The encoded protein is CASSQGYRGDEQFF.

This clonotype came up many times. This chain connects TRBV20-1 to TRBJ1-1, with TRBD1 identical over 7 bases. CDR1 and CDR2 (germline): DFQATT, SNEGSKA (reference sequence). The CDR3 covers 12 residues. Unmatched junction bases numbered 7, after V lost 3 bases and J lost 9 bases. The CDR3 nucleotides are TGCAGTGCTAGTAAAACGGGACAGAAAGCTTTCTTT. This translates into CSASKTGQKAFF.

This clonotype was detected only a few times. CDR3 loop: CASSLRLAGSYNEQFF. CDR3 bases: TGCGCCAGCAGCTTGAGACTAGCCGGTTCCTACAATGAGCAGTTCTTC. The genes are TRBV5-1 and TRBJ2-1; the match to TRBD2 covers 7 bases. Germline trimming cut 1 base from V and 1 base from J; bases unmatched to any gene: 5. The CDR3 has 16 amino acids. Germline loops: CDR1 SGHRS, CDR2 YFSETQ. The variable domain in full, completed from reference TRBV5-1 and TRBJ2-1, reads KAGVTQTPRYLIKTRGQQVTLSCSPISGHRSVSWYQQTPGQGLQFLFEYFSETQRNKGNFPGRFSGRQFSNSRSEMNVSTLELGDSALYLCASSLRLAGSYNEQFFGPGTRLTVL.

This clonotype has just a few counts. The chain links TRBV27 to TRBJ1-2; 12 positions agree with TRBD1. The V and J ends lost 8 bases and 8 bases, in that order; junction bases with no gene match: 9. This CDR3 is built from 14 residues. Germline V gene lookup returns CDR1 MNHEY and CDR2 SMNVEV (reference sequence). CDR3 region: CASRLRGTGGGYTF. The CDR3 DNA reads TGTGCCAGCCGCCTCCGTGGGACAGGGGGCGGCTACACCTTC.

V gene TRBV18 combines with J gene TRBJ2-3; TRBD1 might be the D (6 bases). The V and J ends lost 3 bases and 1 base respectively, with 17 bases between them. The CDR3 totals 17 residues. Germline values: CDR1 KGHSH, CDR2 LQKENI. The CDR3 DNA reads TGTGCCAGCTCACCTTGGGACATCGGTTTAGGCACAGATACGCAGTATTTT. Translated, it gives CASSPWDIGLGTDTQYF.

This clonotype was seen a few times. V gene TRBV3-1 combines with J gene TRBJ2-7, with a weak D call TRBD1 (6 bases). Germline V gene data show CDR1 as LGHDT and CDR2 as YNNKEL (reference sequence). Trimming took off 2 bases at V and 0 bases at J, with 14 bases between the two ends. This CDR3 contains 16 residues. The CDR3 nucleotides are TGTGCCAGCAGCCAATGGGGGCTCGGGGCCTCCTACGAGCAGTACTTC. Protein sequence: CASSQWGLGASYEQYF.

At least ten counts were recorded for this clonotype. J is TRBJ1-2 and V is TRBV20-1; D is unclear. CDR1 is DFQATT and CDR2 is SNEGSKA in the germline V gene (reference sequence). V lost 6 bases and J 3 bases, leaving 11 bases between the germline ends. The CDR3 has 12 amino acids. CDR3 in DNA: TGCAGTGCAGAAGGATGGGACTATGGCTACACCTTC. As protein: CSAEGWDYGYTF.

The table lists this clonotype with many counts. The gene calls are TRBV10-3 and TRBJ1-2; no clear D. The germline V and J ends were trimmed by 4 bases and 1 base, with 10 bases remaining between them. The germline gives CDR1 ENHRY, CDR2 SYGVKD. CDR3 length: 14 amino acids. DNA of the CDR3: TGTGCCATCAGTGGGTTAGAGAATAACTATGGCTACACCTTC. Its protein is CAISGLENNYGYTF.

The table lists this clonotype with a few counts. This chain connects TRBV5-1 to TRBJ2-3; 13 bases are shared with TRBD2. This CDR3 contains 16 residues. The ends lost 3 bases at V and 3 bases at J; junction bases unmatched: 4. The germline V gene has CDR1 SGHRS and CDR2 YFSETQ. DNA for the CDR3: TGCGCCAGCAGCTGGGGGACTAGCGGGAAGACAGATACGCAGTATTTT. It specifies CASSWGTSGKTDTQYF.

This clonotype was detected many times. The rearrangement joins TRBV29-1 to TRBJ2-5, with D tentatively TRBD1 or TRBD2 (5 bases each). The CDR3 extends over 15 amino acids. Looked up from germline, CDR1 is SQVTM and CDR2 is ANQGSEA. The germline V and J ends were trimmed by 3 bases and 3 bases, with 17 bases remaining between them. The DNA for the CDR3 is TGCAGCGTTGAGAGTATCGGGACGGACAAAGAGACCCAGTACTTC. It encodes CSVESIGTDKETQYF.

This clonotype was seen repeatedly, ten times or more. The CDR3 DNA is TGTGCCAGCAGTTACGGGACAGGCACTGAAGCTTTCTTT. It codes for CASSYGTGTEAFF. The chain couples TRBV6-6 to TRBJ1-1; 8 bases agree with TRBD1. This CDR3 has 13 residues. The ends lost 2 bases at V and 4 bases at J; junction bases unmatched: 0. Per germline, CDR1 MNHNY and CDR2 SVGAGI (reference sequence).

This clonotype was recorded at least ten times. The V call is TRBV5-1, the J call TRBJ2-3, with D tentatively TRBD2 (5 bases). V lost 0 bases, J lost 14 bases, and 16 bases lay in between. This CDR3 has 13 residues. Germline CDR1 reads SGHRS; CDR2 reads YFSETQ. CDR3 sequence reads: CASSLDFGGRRYF. The DNA for the CDR3 is TGCGCCAGCAGCTTGGATTTTGGTGGGAGACGGTATTTT. Combining the CDR3 with reference TRBV5-1 and TRBJ2-3 gives the whole variable domain KAGVTQTPRYLIKTRGQQVTLSCSPISGHRSVSWYQQTPGQGLQFLFEYFSETQRNKGNFPGRFSGRQFSNSRSEMNVSTLELGDSALYLCASSLDFGGRRYFGPGTRLTVL.

The chain recombines TRBV19 with TRBJ2-7; tentatively, D is TRBD1 (6 bases). V was trimmed by 7 bases and J by 0 bases, leaving 16 bases between them. The CDR3 covers 15 residues. In germline, CDR1 is LNHDA, CDR2 SQIVND (reference sequence). The CDR3 spells CASTRAGASSYEQYF. As DNA, the CDR3 is TGTGCCAGTACCAGGGCAGGGGCCAGCTCCTACGAGCAGTACTTC.

This clonotype was counted only a few times. The chain links TRBV18 to TRBJ2-3; 7 bases are a match to TRBD2. The CDR3 has 14 amino acids. Trimming at V came to 5 bases and at J to 7 bases, leaving 9 bases not matched to a gene. Germline V gene data show CDR1 as KGHSH and CDR2 as LQKENI. CDR3 nucleotide sequence: TGTGCCAGCTCAGCCGGGGACTATGCAAATACGCAGTATTTT. This gives the protein CASSAGDYANTQYF.

V gene TRBV20-1 combines with J gene TRBJ2-3; D not certain. Trimming took 6 bases from V and 4 from J, leaving 11 bases between them. The CDR3 covers 12 residues. CDR1 and CDR2 (germline): DFQATT, SNEGSKA (reference sequence). The CDR3, as DNA: TGCAGTGCCGACGAGCGATCAGATACGCAGTATTTT. This encodes CSADERSDTQYF.

This clonotype was seen repeatedly, ten times or more. J is TRBJ2-3 and V is TRBV6-2 or TRBV6-3; TRBD2 might be the D (6 bases). Germline CDR1 reads MNHEY; CDR2 reads SVGEGT. The CDR3 has 12 amino acids. V was cut by 2 bases and J by 7 bases, with 7 bases left in between. CDR3 coding DNA: TGTGCCAGCAGTTACGCGGGAAATACGCAGTATTTT. Protein sequence: CASSYAGNTQYF.

To note about this clonotype: This may come from a read error, since a much larger clone is one base off. V is TRBV9 and J is TRBJ2-7; D gene uncertain. This CDR3 has 13 residues. The germline V gene encodes CDR1 SGDLS and CDR2 YYNGEE. This chain's CDR3 is CASSTRLDRELYF. The CDR3 region has the DNA TGTGCCAGCAGCACTCGCCTAGACCGCGAGCTGTACTTC. Looking up the rest from reference TRBV9 and TRBJ2-7 gives the full variable domain: DSGVTQTPKHLITATGQRVTLRCSPRSGDLSVYWYQQSLDQGLQFLIQYYNGEERAKGNILERFSAQQFPDLHSELNLSSLELGDSALYFCASSTRLDRELYFGPGTRLTVT.

This clonotype appeared many times. The gene calls are TRBV6-1 and TRBJ2-1; D is unclear. The germline CDR1 and CDR2 sequences are MNHNS and SASEGT. The CDR3 extends over 14 amino acids. Trimming took 6 bases from V and 6 from J, leaving 15 bases between them. The CDR3 region has the DNA TGTGCCAGCAGCTCAGACTCGTCGTTCAATGAGCAGTTCTTC. This codes for CASSSDSSFNEQFF.

This clonotype occurred many times. CDR3 in amino acids: CATQGAGYEQYF. Here the CDR3 DNA reads TGTGCCACCCAGGGGGCCGGGTACGAGCAGTACTTC. This chain links TRBV24-1 with TRBJ2-7, with 8 bases lining up with TRBD1. The CDR3 runs to 12 residues. The V segment lost 9 bases and the J segment 4 bases; nucleotides outside the gene matches: 4. Germline lookup yields CDR1 KGHDR and CDR2 SFDVKD.